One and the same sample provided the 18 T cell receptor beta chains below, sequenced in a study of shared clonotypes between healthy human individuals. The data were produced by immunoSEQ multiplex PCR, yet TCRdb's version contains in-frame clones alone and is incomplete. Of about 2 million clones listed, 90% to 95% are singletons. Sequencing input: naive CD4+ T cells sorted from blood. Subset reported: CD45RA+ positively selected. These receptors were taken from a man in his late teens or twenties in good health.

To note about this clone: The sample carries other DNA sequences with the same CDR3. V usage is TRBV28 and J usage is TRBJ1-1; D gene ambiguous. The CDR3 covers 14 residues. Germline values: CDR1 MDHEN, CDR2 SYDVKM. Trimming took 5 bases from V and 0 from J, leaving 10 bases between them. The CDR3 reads CASSLGSLNTEAFF. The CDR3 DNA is TGTGCCAGCAGTCTCGGTTCCTTGAACACTGAAGCTTTCTTT.

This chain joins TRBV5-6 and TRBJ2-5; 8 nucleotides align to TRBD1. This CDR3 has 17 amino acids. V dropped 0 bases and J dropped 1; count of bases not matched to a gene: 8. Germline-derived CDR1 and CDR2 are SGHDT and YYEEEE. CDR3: CASSLGQGYYPQETQYF. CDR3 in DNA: TGTGCCAGCAGCTTGGGACAGGGGTATTACCCCCAAGAGACCCAGTACTTC.

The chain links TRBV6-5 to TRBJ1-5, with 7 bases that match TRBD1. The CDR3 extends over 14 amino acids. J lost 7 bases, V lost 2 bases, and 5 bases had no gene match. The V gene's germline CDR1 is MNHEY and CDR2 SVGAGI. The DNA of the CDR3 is TGTGCCAGCAGTTACACACAGGGGCGACAGCCCCAGCATTTT. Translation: CASSYTQGRQPQHF.

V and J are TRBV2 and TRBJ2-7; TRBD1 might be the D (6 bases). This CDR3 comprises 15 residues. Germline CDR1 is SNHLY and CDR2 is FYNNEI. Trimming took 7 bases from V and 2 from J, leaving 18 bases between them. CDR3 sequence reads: CASTKEQGTPYEQYF. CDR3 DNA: TGTGCCAGCACCAAAGAGCAGGGGACGCCCTACGAGCAGTACTTC.

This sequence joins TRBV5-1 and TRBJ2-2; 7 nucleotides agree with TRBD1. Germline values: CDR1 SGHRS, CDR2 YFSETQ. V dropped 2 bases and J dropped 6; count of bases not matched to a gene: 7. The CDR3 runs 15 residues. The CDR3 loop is CASSFEGAQAGELFF. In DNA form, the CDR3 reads TGCGCCAGCAGCTTCGAGGGGGCGCAGGCCGGGGAGCTGTTTTTT.

The CDR3 coding sequence is TGTGCCAGCAGCTCGGAGGGAGATACGCAGTATTTT. Amino acids: CASSSEGDTQYF. The chain uses TRBV7-3 and TRBJ2-3, with D possibly being TRBD2 (6 bases). Germline assignment: CDR1 SGHTA and CDR2 FQGTGA. The CDR3 contains 12 residues. V lost 4 bases and J 5 bases, leaving 7 bases between the germline ends.

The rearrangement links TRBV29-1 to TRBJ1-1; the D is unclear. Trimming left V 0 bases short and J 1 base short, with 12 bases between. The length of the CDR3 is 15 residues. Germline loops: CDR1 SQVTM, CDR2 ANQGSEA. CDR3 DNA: TGCAGCGTTGAAGATCTGGAACAACCGAACACTGAAGCTTTCTTT. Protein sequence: CSVEDLEQPNTEAFF.

The CDR3 reads CASSSPGESGANVLTF. The CDR3 DNA sequence: TGTGCCAGCAGCTCACCAGGGGAATCTGGGGCCAACGTCCTGACTTTC. The gene calls are TRBV5-4 and TRBJ2-6; TRBD1 is a possible D gene (6 bases). Looked up from germline, CDR1 is SGHNT and CDR2 is YYREEE (reference sequence). V was shortened by 3 bases and J by 1 base, with 11 bases between the two germline ends. The CDR3 is made up of 16 amino acids. Variable domain in full (rest from reference TRBV5-4 and TRBJ2-6): ETGVTQSPTHLIKTRGQQVTLRCSSQSGHNTVSWYQQALGQGPQFIFQYYREEENGRGNFPPRFSGLQFPNYSSELNVNALELDDSALYLCASSSPGESGANVLTFGAGSRLTVL.

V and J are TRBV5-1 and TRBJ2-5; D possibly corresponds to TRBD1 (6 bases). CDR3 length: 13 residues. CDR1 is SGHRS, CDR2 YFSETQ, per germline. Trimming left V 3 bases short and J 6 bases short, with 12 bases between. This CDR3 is CASSWDTQQTQYF. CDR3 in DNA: TGCGCCAGCAGCTGGGACACTCAACAGACCCAGTACTTC.

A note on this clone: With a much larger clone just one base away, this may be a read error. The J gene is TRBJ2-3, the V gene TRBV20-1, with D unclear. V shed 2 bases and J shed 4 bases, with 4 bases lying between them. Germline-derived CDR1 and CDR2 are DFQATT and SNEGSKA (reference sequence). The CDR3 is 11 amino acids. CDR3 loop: CSARNADTQYF. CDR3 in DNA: TGCAGTGCTAGAAACGCAGATACGCAGTATTTT.

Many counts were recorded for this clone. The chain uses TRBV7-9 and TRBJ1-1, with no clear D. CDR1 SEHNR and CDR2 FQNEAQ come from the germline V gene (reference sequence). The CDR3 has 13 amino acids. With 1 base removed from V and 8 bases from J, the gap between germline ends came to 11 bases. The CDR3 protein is CASSLGLGEEAFF. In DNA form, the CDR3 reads TGTGCCAGCAGCTTAGGGTTAGGCGAAGAAGCTTTCTTT. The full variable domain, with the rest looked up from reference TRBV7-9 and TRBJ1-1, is DTGVSQNPRHKITKRGQNVTFRCDPISEHNRLYWYRQTLGQGPEFLTYFQNEAQLEKSRLLSDRFSAERPKGSFSTLEIQRTEQGDSAMYLCASSLGLGEEAFFGQGTRLTVV.

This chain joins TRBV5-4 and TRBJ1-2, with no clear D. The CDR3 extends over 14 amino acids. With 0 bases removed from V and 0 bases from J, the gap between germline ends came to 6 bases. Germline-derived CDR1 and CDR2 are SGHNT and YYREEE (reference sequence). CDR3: CASSLVTPNYGYTF. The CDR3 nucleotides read TGTGCCAGCAGCTTGGTTACCCCTAACTATGGCTACACCTTC.

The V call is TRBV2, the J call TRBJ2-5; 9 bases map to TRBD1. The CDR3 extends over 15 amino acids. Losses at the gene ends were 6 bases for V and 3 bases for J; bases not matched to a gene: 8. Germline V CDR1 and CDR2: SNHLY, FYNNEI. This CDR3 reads CASRDGQGPEETQYF. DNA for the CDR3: TGTGCCAGCAGGGACGGACAGGGGCCCGAAGAGACCCAGTACTTC.

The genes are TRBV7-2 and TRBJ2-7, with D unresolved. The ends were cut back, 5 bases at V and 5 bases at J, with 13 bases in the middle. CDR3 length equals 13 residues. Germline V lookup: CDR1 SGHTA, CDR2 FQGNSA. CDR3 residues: CASSEYAWNEQYF. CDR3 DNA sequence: TGTGCCAGCAGCGAATACGCGTGGAACGAGCAGTACTTC.

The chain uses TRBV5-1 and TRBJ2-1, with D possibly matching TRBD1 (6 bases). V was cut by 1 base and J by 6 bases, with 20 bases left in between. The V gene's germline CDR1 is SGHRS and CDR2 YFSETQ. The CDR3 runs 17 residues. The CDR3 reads CASSLKPQGKESNEQFF. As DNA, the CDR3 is TGCGCCAGCAGCTTGAAACCACAGGGTAAGGAATCCAATGAGCAGTTCTTC.

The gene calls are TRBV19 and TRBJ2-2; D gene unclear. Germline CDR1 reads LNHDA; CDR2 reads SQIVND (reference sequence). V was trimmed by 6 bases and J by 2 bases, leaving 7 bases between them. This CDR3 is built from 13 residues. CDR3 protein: CASRAQNTGELFF. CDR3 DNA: TGTGCCAGTAGGGCACAAAACACCGGGGAGCTGTTTTTT. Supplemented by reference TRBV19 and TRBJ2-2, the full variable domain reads DGGITQSPKYLFRKEGQNVTLSCEQNLNHDAMYWYRQDPGQGLRLIYYSQIVNDFQKGDIAEGYSVSREKKESFPLTVTSAQKNPTAFYLCASRAQNTGELFFGEGSRLTVL.

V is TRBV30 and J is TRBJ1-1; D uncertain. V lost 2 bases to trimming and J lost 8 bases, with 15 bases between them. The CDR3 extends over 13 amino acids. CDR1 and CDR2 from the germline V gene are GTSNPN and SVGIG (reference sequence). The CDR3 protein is CAWSPERAREAFF. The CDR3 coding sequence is TGTGCCTGGAGTCCGGAGCGGGCCAGAGAAGCTTTCTTT.

In nucleotides, the CDR3 is TGTGCCAGCAGTGAAGGGGCGCGGCATGGCTACACCTTC. As protein: CASSEGARHGYTF. The J gene is TRBJ1-2, the V gene TRBV6-1, with unresolved D. This CDR3 contains 13 residues. V was cut by 1 base and J by 6 bases, with 9 bases left in between. Germline V gives CDR1 MNHNS, CDR2 SASEGT.